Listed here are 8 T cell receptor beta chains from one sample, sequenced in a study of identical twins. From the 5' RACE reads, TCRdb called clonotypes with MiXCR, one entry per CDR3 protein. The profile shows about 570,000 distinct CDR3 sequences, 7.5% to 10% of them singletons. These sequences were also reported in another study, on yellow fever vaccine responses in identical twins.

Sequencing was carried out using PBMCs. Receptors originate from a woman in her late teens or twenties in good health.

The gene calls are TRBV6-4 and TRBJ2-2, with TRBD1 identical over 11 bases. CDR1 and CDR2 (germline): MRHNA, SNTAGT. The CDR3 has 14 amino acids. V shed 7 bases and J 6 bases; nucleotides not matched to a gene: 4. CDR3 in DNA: TGTGCCAGCAAAGGACAGGGGGCAGCCGGGGAGCTGTTTTTT. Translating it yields CASKGQGAAGELFF.

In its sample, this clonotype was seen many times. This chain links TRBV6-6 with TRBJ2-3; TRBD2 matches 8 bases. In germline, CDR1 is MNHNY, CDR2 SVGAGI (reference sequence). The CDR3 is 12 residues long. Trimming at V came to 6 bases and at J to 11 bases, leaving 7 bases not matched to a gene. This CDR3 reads CASRREREWQYF. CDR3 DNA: TGTGCCAGCAGGCGGGAGCGGGAGTGGCAGTATTTT.

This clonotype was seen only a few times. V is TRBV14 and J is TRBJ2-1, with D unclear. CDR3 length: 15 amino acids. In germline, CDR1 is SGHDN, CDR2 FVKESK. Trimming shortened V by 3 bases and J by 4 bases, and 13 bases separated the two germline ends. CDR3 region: CASSHVSAVYNEQFF. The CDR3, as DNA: TGTGCCAGCAGCCATGTGTCGGCGGTATACAATGAGCAGTTCTTC.

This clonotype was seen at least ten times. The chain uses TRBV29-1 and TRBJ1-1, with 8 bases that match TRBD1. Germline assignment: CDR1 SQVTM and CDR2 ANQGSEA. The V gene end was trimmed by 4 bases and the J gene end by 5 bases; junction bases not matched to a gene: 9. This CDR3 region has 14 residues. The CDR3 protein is CSVAFGTGGTEAFF. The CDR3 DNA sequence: TGCAGCGTTGCGTTTGGGACAGGAGGGACTGAAGCTTTCTTT.

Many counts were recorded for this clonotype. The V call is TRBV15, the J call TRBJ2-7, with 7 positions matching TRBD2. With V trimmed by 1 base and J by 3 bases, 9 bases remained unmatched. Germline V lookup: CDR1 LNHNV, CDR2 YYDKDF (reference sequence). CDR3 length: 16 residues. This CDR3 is CATSRGAGREYYEQYF. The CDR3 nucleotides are TGTGCCACCAGCAGAGGGGCAGGGCGGGAGTACTACGAGCAGTACTTC.

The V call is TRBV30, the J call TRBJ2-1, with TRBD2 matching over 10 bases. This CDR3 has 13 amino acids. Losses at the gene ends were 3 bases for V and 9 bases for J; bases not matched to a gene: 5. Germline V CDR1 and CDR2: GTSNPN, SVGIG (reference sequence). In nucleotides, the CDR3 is TGTGCCTGGAGACTAGCGGGAAATAGTGAGCAGTTCTTC. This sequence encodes CAWRLAGNSEQFF.

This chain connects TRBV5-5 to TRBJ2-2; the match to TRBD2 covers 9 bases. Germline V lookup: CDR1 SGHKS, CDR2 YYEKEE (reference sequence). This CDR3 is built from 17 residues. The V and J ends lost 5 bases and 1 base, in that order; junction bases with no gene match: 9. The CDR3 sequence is CASSWKISGGNTGELFF. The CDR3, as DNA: TGTGCCAGCAGTTGGAAAATTAGCGGGGGGAACACCGGGGAGCTGTTTTTT.

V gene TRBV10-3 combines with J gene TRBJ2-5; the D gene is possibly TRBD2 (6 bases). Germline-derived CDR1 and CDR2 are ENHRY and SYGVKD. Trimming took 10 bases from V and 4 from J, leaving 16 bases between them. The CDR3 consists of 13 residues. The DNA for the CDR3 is TGTGCCAGTGGACGCCGGGACTCAGAGACCCAGTACTTC. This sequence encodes CASGRRDSETQYF.